This is a list of T cell receptor beta chains from one sample in a study of blood T cell repertoires in COVID-19. Sequencing was performed with immunoSEQ multiplex PCR; in TCRdb, only in-frame clones are kept and a portion is missing. The sample has 150,000 or so clones, 78% seen once. Sequenced material: peripheral blood. The source of these receptors is an older man with acute or convalescent COVID-19. Both conserved end residues are part of each CDR3. Each record gives: J gene, V gene, D gene, clone size, CDR3 protein, CDR3 DNA. A D gene is named only where the DNA matches it firmly. A row's size may be missing; if present it is once, few, many or a size class.

TRBJ2-3 TRBV11-2 . . CASSPLWAWADTQYF TGTGCCAGCAGCCCGTTGTGGGCGTGGGCAGATACGCAGTATTTT
TRBJ1-3 TRBV3-1/TRBV3-2 TRBD1 . CASSLGQGSGNTIYF TGTGCCAGCAGCCTCGGACAGGGCTCCGGAAACACCATATATTTT
TRBJ2-1 TRBV28 . . CASSLGGTGNNEQFF TGTGCCAGCAGTTTAGGGGGGACTGGCAACAATGAGCAGTTCTTC
TRBJ2-5 TRBV6-2/TRBV6-3 . . CASSHRVETQYF TGTGCCAGCAGTCACAGGGTAGAGACCCAGTACTTC
TRBJ2-1 TRBV19 . . CASSILQIDEQFF TGTGCCAGTAGTATCTTACAGATCGATGAGCAGTTCTTC
TRBJ2-3 TRBV4-1 . . CASSLVSGGLGDTQYF TGCGCCAGCAGCCTGGTTTCTGGGGGGTTGGGAGATACGCAGTATTTT
TRBJ1-2 TRBV29-1 TRBD1 . CSVQPGQESGYGYTF TGCAGCGTGCAACCGGGACAGGAGAGCGGCTATGGCTACACCTTC
TRBJ2-5 TRBV19 . . CASSTISSDQETQYF TGTGCCAGTAGTACGATCTCTAGCGACCAAGAGACCCAGTACTTC
TRBJ1-6 TRBV9 . . CASSGGISSYNSPLHF TGTGCCAGCAGCGGCGGGATCAGCTCCTATAATTCACCCCTCCACTTT
TRBJ1-6 TRBV11-3 . few CASSLGDGNNSPLHF TGTGCCAGCAGCTTGGGAGACGGGAATAATTCACCCCTCCACTTT
TRBJ2-1 TRBV29-1 . . CSVDRQANEQFF TGCAGCGTTGATAGACAGGCAAATGAGCAGTTCTTC
TRBJ2-5 TRBV7-7 . . CASSLAGETQYF TGTGCTAGCAGCTTAGCTGGCGAGACCCAGTACTTC
TRBJ1-2 TRBV6-2/TRBV6-3 . . CASSPLSPYGYTF TGTGCCAGCAGCCCGCTGAGCCCCTATGGCTACACCTTC
TRBJ1-5 TRBV5-6 TRBD1 . CASSTKGQGSQPQHF TGTGCCAGCAGCACTAAGGGACAGGGCAGTCAGCCCCAGCATTTT
TRBJ2-1 TRBV7-2 . . CASSLARGIEQFF TGTGCCAGCAGCTTAGCCCGAGGAATTGAGCAGTTCTTC
TRBJ2-2 TRBV30 TRBD1 . CAWDPGQGTGELFF TGTGCCTGGGATCCGGGACAGGGCACCGGGGAGCTGTTTTTT
TRBJ2-1 TRBV11-1 TRBD2 . CASSPQTSGGFHEQFF TGTGCCAGCAGCCCTCAGACTAGCGGGGGGTTCCATGAGCAGTTCTTC
TRBJ2-2 TRBV5-1 TRBD1 few CASSRSTGDTGELFF TGCGCCAGCAGCCGATCCACAGGGGACACCGGGGAGCTGTTTTTT
TRBJ2-2 TRBV9 TRBD2 . CASSVTSGTTQTGELFF TGTGCCAGCAGCGTAACTAGCGGGACTACGCAAACCGGGGAGCTGTTTTTT
TRBJ2-1 TRBV5-6 . . CASSLDDIEQFF TGTGCCAGCAGCTTGGACGACATTGAGCAGTTCTTC
TRBJ2-1 TRBV29-1 TRBD1 . CSVGQGRSYNEQFF TGCAGCGTTGGACAGGGGAGATCCTACAATGAGCAGTTCTTC
TRBJ2-2 TRBV5-1 . . CASSPDTGELFF TGCGCCAGCAGCCCGGACACCGGGGAGCTGTTTTTT
TRBJ2-2 TRBV6-5 TRBD1 . CASRRQGAAIGELFF TGTGCCAGCAGACGACAGGGGGCTGCGATCGGGGAGCTGTTTTTT
TRBJ1-1 TRBV6-5 TRBD1 . CASRQGTGLSPFF TGTGCCAGCAGGCAAGGGACAGGGCTTTCGCCTTTCTTT
TRBJ2-5 TRBV24-1 TRBD2 . CATSDGAGGRVETQYF TGTGCCACCAGTGATGGAGCGGGGGGGCGAGTGGAGACCCAGTACTTC
TRBJ1-2 TRBV4-1 . . CASSQDGAVGYTF TGCGCCAGCAGCCAAGACGGCGCGGTTGGCTACACCTTC
TRBJ1-2 TRBV12-3/TRBV12-4 . . CASRTQGISGYTF TGTGCCAGCAGGACGCAGGGGATCTCTGGCTACACCTTC
TRBJ1-3 TRBV6-5 . few CATMTDLSGNTIYF TGTGCCACCATGACAGACCTCTCTGGAAACACCATATATTTT
TRBJ2-5 TRBV7-2 TRBD2 . CASSLEASGVRETQYF TGTGCCAGCAGCTTAGAGGCTAGCGGGGTACGTGAGACCCAGTACTTC
TRBJ1-2 TRBV9 TRBD1 . CASSPGPIYRDRADNYGYTF TGTGCCAGCAGCCCAGGGCCAATCTACCGGGACAGGGCAGATAACTATGGCTACACCTTC
TRBJ1-2 TRBV19 . . CASSIAQVTNYGYTF TGTGCCAGTAGTATAGCGCAGGTAACCAACTATGGCTACACCTTC
TRBJ2-2 TRBV11-3 . . CASSLTTAGELFF TGTGCCAGCAGCTTAACCACGGCCGGGGAGCTGTTTTTT
TRBJ2-2 TRBV6-5 TRBD2 . CASSYGGVGELFF TGTGCCAGCAGTTACGGGGGGGTCGGGGAGCTGTTTTTT
TRBJ1-2 TRBV7-8 . . CASSLKSAGPYGYTF TGTGCCAGCAGCTTAAAGTCTGCAGGGCCATATGGCTACACCTTC
TRBJ2-3 TRBV5-1 . . CASSLGAGEDTQYF TGCGCCAGCAGCTTGGGAGCAGGGGAAGATACGCAGTATTTT
TRBJ2-5 TRBV7-2 TRBD1 . CASSLDRGRETQYF TGTGCCAGCAGCTTAGACAGGGGGCGAGAAACCCAGTACTTC
TRBJ2-1 TRBV5-8 TRBD1 few CASSARTGFLYNEQFF TGTGCCAGCAGCGCAAGGACAGGGTTTTTATACAATGAGCAGTTCTTC
TRBJ2-1 TRBV6-6 . . CATRQVNNEQFF TGTGCCACCCGACAGGTTAACAATGAGCAGTTCTTC
TRBJ1-1 TRBV28 . . CASSRDTLGEAFF TGTGCCAGCAGTCGGGACACCTTAGGGGAAGCTTTCTTT
TRBJ1-6 TRBV30 . . CAWSGQANSPLHF TGTGCCTGGAGTGGACAGGCAAATTCACCCCTCCACTTT
TRBJ2-7 TRBV5-4 . . CASGTESSYEQYF TGTGCCAGCGGTACGGAGAGCTCCTACGAGCAGTACTTC
TRBJ1-2 TRBV3-1/TRBV3-2 TRBD1 . CASSQDRGQIYGYTF TGTGCCAGCAGCCAAGATCGGGGACAGATCTATGGCTACACCTTC
TRBJ1-2 TRBV3-1/TRBV3-2 . few CASTHNGGDGYTF TGTGCCAGCACTCACAATGGGGGGGACGGCTACACCTTC
TRBJ2-1 TRBV11-2 . . CASSGITGGGNEQFF TGTGCCAGCAGCGGAATAACAGGGGGGGGCAATGAGCAGTTCTTC
TRBJ2-3 TRBV7-8 . . CASSLGHLTADTQYF TGTGCCAGCAGCTTGGGGCATCTCACAGCAGATACGCAGTATTTT
TRBJ2-3 TRBV19 . . CASMGLDTDTQYF TGTGCCAGTATGGGGCTGGACACAGATACGCAGTATTTT
TRBJ1-5 TRBV7-8 . . CASSLRMLQGKVQPQHF TGTGCCAGCAGCCTAAGAATGTTACAGGGTAAAGTTCAGCCCCAGCATTTT
TRBJ2-1 TRBV7-2 . . CASSRTGSTGGVQFF TGTGCCAGCAGCCGCACCGGGTCGACAGGAGGTGTACAGTTCTTC
TRBJ1-3 TRBV29-1 . . CSGGTAAGNTIYF TGCAGCGGTGGGACTGCGGCTGGAAACACCATATATTTT
TRBJ2-1 TRBV27 . . CASRLGEEGYNEQFF TGTGCCAGCAGGTTGGGGGAGGAGGGCTACAATGAGCAGTTCTTC
TRBJ1-1 TRBV6-5 TRBD1 . CASRGGQGNTEAFF TGTGCCAGCAGGGGAGGACAGGGAAACACTGAAGCTTTCTTT
TRBJ2-5 TRBV7-9 . . CAGGRTAQETQYF TGTGCCGGGGGAAGGACAGCCCAAGAGACCCAGTACTTC
TRBJ2-1 TRBV11-3 TRBD2 . CASSYSGTTIYNEQFF TGTGCCAGCAGCTACTCCGGGACTACAATCTACAATGAGCAGTTCTTC
TRBJ2-5 TRBV7-9 TRBD2 few CASSPLRGGDETQYF TGTGCCAGCAGCCCACTACGGGGGGGCGATGAGACCCAGTACTTC
TRBJ1-6 TRBV4-3 . . CASSQSVQQGTSPLHF TGCGCCAGCAGCCAAAGCGTGCAACAGGGAACTTCACCCCTCCACTTT
TRBJ2-3 TRBV6-5 . few CASSYSNRADTQYF TGTGCCAGCAGTTACTCGAACCGGGCAGATACGCAGTATTTT
TRBJ1-2 TRBV10-3 TRBD1 . CAISAQGQGHGYTF TGTGCCATCAGTGCGCAGGGACAGGGTCATGGCTACACCTTC